Each of the 2 T cell receptor beta chains below was sequenced from the same sample in a study of molecular identifiers for immune sequencing clone quantification (dated by TCRdb to 2017 to 2018). The library was prepared using PCR. Sequenced using an Illumina HiSeq 4000. In-frame beta chains were kept once TCRdb had trimmed the public reads at Q25 with fastp and called clones with MiXCR. For every CDR3 protein sequence, its rows merge into one entry that carries the most common genes and DNA. The sample table shows about 640,000 distinct CDR3 sequences, and 15% to 20% are seen once. The top ten clonotypes cover approximately 0.9% of the sample. The sample comprised naive CD8+ T cells from blood, with Jurkat cell RNA spiked in. Taken with the paper, the label for cell subset or site translates to: FACS-sorted CD8+CD4-CCR7+CD45RA+ naive T cells. The receptors derive from a human donor in good health. Some libraries in this study had Jurkat cell RNA spiked in.

The chain recombines TRBV19 with TRBJ2-2, with D tentatively TRBD2 (6 bases). Germline assignment: CDR1 LNHDA and CDR2 SQIVND (reference sequence). This CDR3 is built from 15 residues. With 3 bases removed from V and 7 bases from J, the gap between germline ends came to 15 bases. The CDR3 sequence: CASSMGGRSYGELFF. CDR3 nucleotides: TGTGCCAGTAGTATGGGAGGCAGGTCATACGGGGAGCTGTTTTTT.

To note about this clonotype: A read error is possible here, since a much larger clone lies one base away. J is TRBJ1-6 and V is TRBV12-3 or TRBV12-4; D is undetermined. The CDR3 consists of 17 residues. The CDR3 sequence: CVSSLRHGMIYNSPLHF. The CDR3 DNA reads TGTGTCAGCAGTTTACGGCACGGAATGATTTATAATTCACCCCTCCACTTT.